The 24 T cell receptor beta chains below come from one sample, sequenced in a study of CD8 T cells in Susac syndrome. Reverse transcription used roughly 0.5 to 1 ug RNA and random hexamers. MiXCR, applied by TCRdb to the immunoSEQ multiplex PCR reads, yields one record per CDR3 protein. The table lists some 130,000 distinct CDR3 sequences, approximately 95% of them singletons. The source material was CD8+ T cells from PBMCs. These receptors all come from a human donor with Susac syndrome.

This clonotype has only one observation. CDR3 sequence (DNA): TGTGCCAGCAGCTCCGAATCAGGGGTAAAAGAGACCCAGTACTTC. This codes for CASSSESGVKETQYF. V gene TRBV7-9 combines with J gene TRBJ2-5, with D maybe TRBD1 (6 bases). The length of the CDR3 is 15 residues. Trimming removed 4 bases at V and 3 bases at J, with 15 bases between. Germline assignment: CDR1 SEHNR and CDR2 FQNEAQ (reference sequence).

This clonotype was recorded only once. V usage is TRBV10-2 and J usage is TRBJ1-1, with TRBD1 as a possible D gene (6 bases). The V end was cut by 3 bases, the J end by 2 bases, with 13 bases between. CDR1 is WSHSY, CDR2 SAAADI, per germline. The CDR3 loop spans 15 amino acids. Written as DNA, the CDR3 is TGCGCCAGCAGTGAAGCCGCCAGGGGAAACACTGAAGCTTTCTTT. This sequence encodes CASSEAARGNTEAFF.

This clonotype has a single count. The V gene is TRBV29-1, the J gene TRBJ2-7, with 9 bases fitting TRBD1. V trimming: 1 base; J trimming: 2 bases; junction bases outside the gene matches: 3. This CDR3 is 14 amino acids long. Germline CDR1 and CDR2: SQVTM and ANQGSEA. The CDR3 loop is CSVEGTGEPYEQYF. The CDR3 coding sequence is TGCAGCGTTGAAGGGACAGGGGAACCCTACGAGCAGTACTTC.

The J gene is TRBJ2-1, the V gene TRBV11-2; D might be TRBD2 (6 bases). From germline, CDR1 is SGHAT and CDR2 FQNNGV. Trimming cost V 3 bases and J 0 bases, with 18 bases left between them. This CDR3 is 18 amino acids long. CDR3 nucleotides: TGTGCCAGCAGCTTTGACCTAGCGCATGCGAGCTCCTACAATGAGCAGTTCTTC. Encoded protein: CASSFDLAHASSYNEQFF.

The chain joins TRBV29-1 to TRBJ1-1; TRBD1 might be the D (6 bases). CDR3 size: 12 residues. The germline gives CDR1 SQVTM, CDR2 ANQGSEA. Deletions cut 5 bases from V and 1 base from J, with 8 bases between. The CDR3 DNA follows: TGCAGCGTTCCGACAGGGAACACTGAAGCTTTCTTT. Amino acids: CSVPTGNTEAFF.

The CDR3 nucleotides are TGCGCCAGCAGCCCCTACTACGCGAGCACAGATACGCAGTATTTT. Amino acid sequence: CASSPYYASTDTQYF. The genes are TRBV5-1 and TRBJ2-3; unclear D gene. This CDR3 spans 15 amino acids. V lost 4 bases and J 0 bases, leaving 12 bases between the germline ends. CDR1 is SGHRS, CDR2 YFSETQ, per germline. Drawing the rest from reference TRBV5-1 and TRBJ2-3, the complete variable domain is KAGVTQTPRYLIKTRGQQVTLSCSPISGHRSVSWYQQTPGQGLQFLFEYFSETQRNKGNFPGRFSGRQFSNSRSEMNVSTLELGDSALYLCASSPYYASTDTQYFGPGTRLTVL.

The V and J genes are TRBV7-9 and TRBJ2-7; tentative D call: TRBD1 (6 bases). Germline loops: CDR1 SEHNR, CDR2 FQNEAQ (reference sequence). The CDR3 loop spans 15 amino acids. The V gene lost 0 bases and the J gene lost 10 bases, with 19 bases spanning the gap. CDR3 region: CASSLARDTNFRQYF. The CDR3 DNA sequence: TGTGCCAGCAGCTTAGCCCGGGACACCAATTTCCGCCAGTACTTC. The variable domain in full, with the rest retrieved from reference TRBV7-9 and TRBJ2-7, is DTGVSQNPRHKITKRGQNVTFRCDPISEHNRLYWYRQTLGQGPEFLTYFQNEAQLEKSRLLSDRFSAERPKGSFSTLEIQRTEQGDSAMYLCASSLARDTNFRQYFGPGTRLTVT.

V and J are TRBV12-3 or TRBV12-4 and TRBJ2-1; D gene uncertain. This CDR3 comprises 14 residues. V lost 7 bases, J lost 1 base, and 11 bases lay in between. The CDR3 sequence is CASILGFSYNEQFF. CDR3 nucleotides: TGTGCCAGCATCCTGGGCTTTTCCTACAATGAGCAGTTCTTC.

In DNA form, the CDR3 reads TGTGCCAGCAGCCATGATCCCGGAAACAGCTATGGCTACACCTTC. It is translated as CASSHDPGNSYGYTF. The V gene is TRBV3-1, the J gene TRBJ1-2; D unclear. CDR1 LGHDT and CDR2 YNNKEL come from the germline V gene (reference sequence). The CDR3 covers 15 residues. V was pared by 3 bases and J by 4 bases, with 15 bases between.

The chain's CDR3 is CASSYSNFATNTGELFF. DNA for the CDR3: TGTGCCAGCAGTTACTCGAACTTTGCCACGAACACCGGGGAGCTGTTTTTT. The rearrangement joins TRBV6-5 to TRBJ2-2, with D unresolved. This CDR3 is 17 amino acids long. Germline-derived CDR1 and CDR2 are MNHEY and SVGAGI. V was shortened by 0 bases and J by 0 bases, with 11 bases between the two germline ends.

This sequence joins TRBV13 and TRBJ2-3, with 14 positions matching TRBD2. The CDR3 is made up of 18 amino acids. The germline V gene has CDR1 PRHDT and CDR2 FYEKMQ (reference sequence). V shed 4 bases and J 2 bases; nucleotides not matched to a gene: 8. CDR3 DNA sequence: TGTGCCAGCAGCTCGACTAGCGGGAGGGCCTTGAACACAGATACGCAGTATTTT. Translation: CASSSTSGRALNTDTQYF.

The chain combines TRBV5-6 with TRBJ2-1; 7 nucleotides align to TRBD1. Per germline, CDR1 SGHDT and CDR2 YYEEEE. CDR3 size: 16 residues. V shed 4 bases and J 6 bases; nucleotides not matched to a gene: 13. The CDR3 region is CASSVRDRSHLNEQFF. The CDR3 coding sequence is TGTGCCAGCAGCGTACGGGACAGATCTCACCTCAATGAGCAGTTCTTC. The full variable domain, its missing parts supplied by reference TRBV5-6 and TRBJ2-1, is DAGVTQSPTHLIKTRGQQVTLRCSPKSGHDTVSWYQQALGQGPQFIFQYYEEEERQRGNFPDRFSGHQFPNYSSELNVNALLLGDSALYLCASSVRDRSHLNEQFFGPGTRLTVL.

The CDR3 spells CASSGGSGGDGYTF. The CDR3 nucleotides are TGTGCCAGCAGCGGCGGGTCAGGGGGCGATGGCTACACCTTC. V and J are TRBV7-9 and TRBJ1-2, with 8 bases identical to TRBD1. V dropped 5 bases and J dropped 6; count of bases not matched to a gene: 8. The CDR3 covers 14 residues. Germline assignment: CDR1 SEHNR and CDR2 FQNEAQ (reference sequence).

The chain joins TRBV5-4 to TRBJ1-1; D is undetermined. Between the trimmed V and J ends, which lost 3 bases and 1 base, there was a span of 16 bases. CDR1 SGHNT and CDR2 YYREEE come from the germline V gene (reference sequence). The CDR3 loop spans 16 amino acids. The CDR3 region is CASSSSLTVRNTEAFF. The CDR3 nucleotides read TGTGCCAGCAGCTCGTCCCTTACGGTTAGGAACACTGAAGCTTTCTTT.

The chain is built from TRBV21-1 and TRBJ2-7. TRBV21-1 is tagged as a pseudogene. This CDR3 is 12 amino acids long. This CDR3 reads CAGTYGSYEQYF. CDR3 DNA: TGTGCCGGAACCTACGGTTCCTACGAGCAGTACTTC.

This chain links TRBV20-1 with TRBJ2-7, with TRBD2 matching over 7 bases. Germline trimming cut 6 bases from V and 6 bases from J; bases unmatched to any gene: 5. The germline gives CDR1 DFQATT, CDR2 SNEGSKA (reference sequence). The CDR3 is 11 residues long. This CDR3 is CSAGLVGEQYF. For the CDR3, the DNA is TGCAGTGCAGGACTAGTCGGCGAGCAGTACTTC.

The V and J genes are TRBV27 and TRBJ2-1, with 11 bases fitting TRBD2. The V segment lost 5 bases and the J segment 5 bases; nucleotides outside the gene matches: 5. CDR3 length equals 15 residues. Looked up from germline, CDR1 is MNHEY and CDR2 is SMNVEV (reference sequence). This CDR3 reads CASSDGTSGNNEQFF. DNA of the CDR3: TGTGCCAGCAGTGACGGGACTAGCGGTAACAATGAGCAGTTCTTC.

The rearrangement links TRBV4-1 to TRBJ1-2, with D possibly being TRBD1 (5 bases). The V gene lost 1 base and the J gene lost 2 bases, with 8 bases spanning the gap. The CDR3 is 14 residues long. Looked up from germline, CDR1 is MGHRA and CDR2 is YSYEKL. The CDR3 loop reads CASSQVGANYGYTF. The DNA for the CDR3 is TGCGCCAGCAGCCAAGTTGGGGCCAACTATGGCTACACCTTC.

The J gene is TRBJ2-3, the V gene TRBV18; TRBD2 agrees at 16 bases. With 8 bases clipped from V and 3 bases from J, the junction kept 14 bases outside the gene matches. The CDR3 is 19 residues long. The germline CDR1 and CDR2 sequences are KGHSH and LQKENI. The CDR3 is CASPSEGTSGRATTDTQYF. The CDR3 DNA reads as TGTGCCAGCCCCTCGGAAGGGACTAGCGGGAGGGCCACAACAGATACGCAGTATTTT.

V and J are TRBV19 and TRBJ2-5; TRBD1 matches 9 bases. The ends lost 8 bases at V and 2 bases at J; junction bases unmatched: 9. The germline CDR1 and CDR2 sequences are LNHDA and SQIVND (reference sequence). The CDR3 loop spans 15 amino acids. The CDR3 loop reads CASDEGTGSQETQYF. CDR3 in DNA: TGTGCCAGTGACGAGGGGACAGGGTCACAAGAGACCCAGTACTTC.

The chain carries TRBV12-3 or TRBV12-4 and TRBJ2-3; no clear D gene. V shed 5 bases and J shed 7 bases, with 13 bases lying between them. There are 13 residues in the CDR3. The CDR3 loop reads CASSLGPPNTQYF. Written as DNA, the CDR3 is TGTGCCAGCAGTCTAGGCCCTCCGAATACGCAGTATTTT.

CDR3 bases: TGTGCCAGCAGTTTAGGGCACCCTACTGAAAAACTGTTTTTT. Its protein product is CASSLGHPTEKLFF. The rearrangement joins TRBV12-3 or TRBV12-4 to TRBJ1-4; D is undetermined. There are 14 residues in the CDR3. Trimming took 1 base from V and 7 from J, leaving 10 bases between them.

A single count supports this clonotype. The CDR3 DNA reads TGTGCCAGCAGTTTCGGACTAGGATACGAGCAGTACTTC. This gives the protein CASSFGLGYEQYF. The rearrangement joins TRBV27 to TRBJ2-7; 7 bases are shared with TRBD2. From germline, CDR1 is MNHEY and CDR2 SMNVEV (reference sequence). The CDR3 is 13 amino acids. Germline trimming cut 3 bases from V and 4 bases from J; bases unmatched to any gene: 3.

The genes are TRBV18 and TRBJ2-7; 8 nucleotides agree with TRBD2. The CDR3 loop spans 14 amino acids. Germline CDR1 is KGHSH and CDR2 is LQKENI. V dropped 3 bases and J dropped 2; count of bases not matched to a gene: 3. This CDR3 reads CASSPPTSAYEQYF. The CDR3 DNA reads TGTGCCAGCTCACCTCCGACTAGCGCCTACGAGCAGTACTTC.